A single sample is the source of the 8 T cell receptor beta chains below, sequenced in a study of patients and donors after allogeneic stem cell transplantation. One entry per CDR3 protein results from TCRdb running MiXCR on the RT-PCR reads. The data contain about 16,000 distinct CDR3 sequences, around a quarter of them seen just once; the ten biggest clones take up 35% to 45%. Sample: blood, either unsorted or a sorted T cell fraction (not recorded which). The origin of the receptors is a human donor who was either an allogeneic HSCT recipient or a stem cell or donor lymphocyte infusion donor (not recorded which). It is not recorded whose cells these are; they may come from a transplant donor.

This clonotype has only a few counts. The rearrangement links TRBV5-1 to TRBJ1-6, with TRBD1 identical over 8 bases. Germline CDR1 is SGHRS and CDR2 is YFSETQ. V shed 0 bases, J shed 7 bases, and the junction held 0 bases outside the gene matches. This CDR3 is built from 14 residues. CDR3: CASSLDRGNSPLHF. As DNA, the CDR3 is TGCGCCAGCAGCTTGGACAGGGGGAATTCACCCCTCCACTTT.

This clonotype has only a few counts. This chain joins TRBV7-2 and TRBJ1-2; tentatively, D is TRBD1 (6 bases). The germline V and J ends were trimmed by 2 bases and 3 bases, with 10 bases remaining between them. The CDR3 has 14 amino acids. Germline V CDR1 and CDR2: SGHTA, FQGNSA. The CDR3 DNA reads TGTGCCAGCAGCTTAACAGGGTTCGACTATGGCTACACCTTC. Encoded protein: CASSLTGFDYGYTF.

This clonotype was observed a handful of times. CDR3 nucleotide sequence: TGTGCCAGCTCCGGACAGGGTGGGCACACTGAAGCTTTCTTT. Protein sequence: CASSGQGGHTEAFF. V and J are TRBV18 and TRBJ1-1; 8 nucleotides line up with TRBD1. This CDR3 has 14 amino acids. Germline CDR1 and CDR2: KGHSH and LQKENI. Germline trimming cut 6 bases from V and 3 bases from J; bases unmatched to any gene: 6.

This clonotype is judged medium-sized. The chain carries TRBV24-1 and TRBJ1-2, with a tentative D call TRBD1 (6 bases). Trimming stripped 10 bases from V and 3 bases from J, with 11 bases between. The V gene's germline CDR1 is KGHDR and CDR2 SFDVKD. CDR3 length: 12 residues. The CDR3 nucleotides read TGTGCCACTCAACAGGGCGACTATGGCTACACCTTC. Encoded protein: CATQQGDYGYTF.

This clonotype was found many times. The V call is TRBV5-1, the J call TRBJ1-6; 8 nucleotides align to TRBD1. CDR1 is SGHRS and CDR2 is YFSETQ in the germline V gene. The ends lost 4 bases at V and 4 bases at J; junction bases unmatched: 7. The CDR3 is made up of 16 amino acids. This CDR3 is CASSAGQALYNSPLHF. The DNA of the CDR3 is TGCGCCAGCAGCGCGGGACAGGCTCTTTATAATTCACCCCTCCACTTT.

The chain employs TRBV5-8 and TRBJ1-5, with TRBD1 matching over 8 bases. The germline CDR1 and CDR2 sequences are SGHTS and YDEGEE. V lost 3 bases, J lost 3 bases, and 2 bases stayed unmatched. CDR3 size: 14 residues. The CDR3 is CASSSTGVNQPQHF. The CDR3 nucleotides are TGTGCCAGCAGCTCGACAGGGGTCAATCAGCCCCAGCATTTT.

V gene TRBV7-3 combines with J gene TRBJ1-4; tentative D call: TRBD1 (6 bases). V was cut by 5 bases and J by 3 bases, with 13 bases left in between. The CDR3 runs 15 residues. Per germline, CDR1 SGHTA and CDR2 FQGTGA. CDR3 residues: CASSPGEGPNEKLFF. The CDR3 DNA is TGTGCCAGCAGCCCAGGGGAAGGCCCTAATGAAAAACTGTTTTTT.

The table lists this clonotype with a few counts. The genes are TRBV30 and TRBJ2-7; D uncertain. Trimming shortened V by 3 bases and J by 2 bases, and 14 bases separated the two germline ends. The CDR3 runs 14 residues. CDR1 GTSNPN and CDR2 SVGIG come from the germline V gene (reference sequence). The CDR3 DNA sequence: TGTGCCTGGAGCATCGGTGGATCGGCCTACGAGCAGTACTTC. Its protein product is CAWSIGGSAYEQYF.